This TCR beta chain was profiled in a study of T cells in Graves' hyperthyroidism and ophthalmopathy. V was clipped by 6 bases and J by 4 bases; unmatched bases: 7. Per the germline V gene, CDR1 is SNHLY and CDR2 is FYNNEI. CDR3 size: 15 residues. Regions amplified from RNA transcripts were the TCR beta CDR3 regions. First-round RT-PCR of the TCR CDR3 relied on the HTBI primer set. Using its own MiXCR run on the multiplex PCR reads, TCRdb lists one record per CDR3 protein. The sample has about 290,000 distinct CDR3 sequences, 10% to 15% seen once; the top ten hold about 8%. At least ten counts were recorded for this clonotype.

This sequence originates from a woman in her thirties with Graves' hyperthyroidism that later progressed to Graves' ophthalmopathy. What was sequenced was blood. The rearrangement links TRBV2 to TRBJ2-2; the match to TRBD1 covers 8 bases. The CDR3 here is CASSLTGEVTGELFF. CDR3 bases: TGTGCCAGCAGCTTGACAGGGGAGGTCACCGGGGAGCTGTTTTTT. The full variable domain, with the rest looked up from reference TRBV2 and TRBJ2-2, is EPEVTQTPSHQVTQMGQEVILRCVPISNHLYFYWYRQILGQKVEFLVSFYNNEISEKSEIFDDQFSVERPDGSNFTLKIRSTKLEDSAMYFCASSLTGEVTGELFFGEGSRLTVL.